The source of this T cell receptor (beta chain) is a study of blood T cell repertoires in COVID-19. Looking at the study overall: COVID-19 samples collected from the United States, Italy and Spain covered acute and convalescent phases. T cells, B-cell-depleted T cells, or PBMCs supplied cDNA or gDNA.

Enrollees, about 18 to 89 years old, lived in fewer than 25 US areas. Assignment of participants to cohorts was predicated upon participant-reported clinical history. Sequenced by immunoSEQ multiplex PCR; TCRdb stores in-frame clones only, minus some. This table holds 160,000 or so clones, over 70% found once. The receptor was isolated from a woman aged 40 to 50 with acute COVID-19. The sequencing input was PBMCs or T cells enriched from blood (not recorded which).

CDR3: CASRNRGGTGKETQYF. As DNA, the CDR3 is TGTGCCAGCAGGAACCGGGGGGGGACAGGGAAAGAGACCCAGTACTTC. The chain couples TRBV6-4 to TRBJ2-5, with D perhaps TRBD1 (9 bases). The CDR3 runs 16 residues. The germline V gene has CDR1 MRHNA and CDR2 SNTAGT. V lost 6 bases to trimming and J lost 3 bases, with 20 bases between them.